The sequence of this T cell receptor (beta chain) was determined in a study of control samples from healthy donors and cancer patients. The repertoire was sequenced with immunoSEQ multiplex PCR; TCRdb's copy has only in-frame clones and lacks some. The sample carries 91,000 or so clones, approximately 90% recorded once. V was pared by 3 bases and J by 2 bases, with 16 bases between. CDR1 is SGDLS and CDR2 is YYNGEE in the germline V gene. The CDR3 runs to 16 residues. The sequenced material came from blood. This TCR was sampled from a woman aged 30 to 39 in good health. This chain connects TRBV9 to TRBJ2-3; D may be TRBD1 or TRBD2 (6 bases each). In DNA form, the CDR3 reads TGTGCCAGCAGCGAGGGGGGTGAGCTTCTCACAGATACGCAGTATTTT. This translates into CASSEGGELLTDTQYF.